This T cell receptor (beta chain) comes out of a study of T cell changes during pregnancy in multiple sclerosis. The protocol was immunoSEQ multiplex PCR, while the TCRdb copy is restricted to in-frame clones and leaves out a portion. In the table there are about 69,000 clones, around 90% of which are singletons. The CDR3 extends over 14 amino acids. With 6 bases removed from V and 3 bases from J, the gap between germline ends came to 16 bases. Germline CDR1 is SGHDT and CDR2 is YYEEEE. This TCR came from a female donor in good health, enrolled as a control in a pregnancy study. The chain couples TRBV5-6 to TRBJ2-7; D is possibly TRBD1 (5 bases). Sample: CD4+ T cells from peripheral blood mononuclear cells, taken in the third trimester of pregnancy. As DNA, the CDR3 is TGTGCCAGCACCCTCTTTGGGGCTATCTACGAGCAGTACTTC. Its protein is CASTLFGAIYEQYF.